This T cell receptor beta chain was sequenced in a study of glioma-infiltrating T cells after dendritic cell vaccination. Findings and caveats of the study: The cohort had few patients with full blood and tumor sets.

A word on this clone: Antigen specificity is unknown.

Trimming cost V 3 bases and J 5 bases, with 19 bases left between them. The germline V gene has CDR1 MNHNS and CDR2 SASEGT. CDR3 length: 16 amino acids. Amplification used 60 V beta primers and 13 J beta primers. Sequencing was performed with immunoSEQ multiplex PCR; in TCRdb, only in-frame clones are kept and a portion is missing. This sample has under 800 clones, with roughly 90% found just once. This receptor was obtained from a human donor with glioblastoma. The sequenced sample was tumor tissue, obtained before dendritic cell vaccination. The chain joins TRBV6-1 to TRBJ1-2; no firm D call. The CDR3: CASSDRRQVDGYGYTF. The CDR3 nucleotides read TGTGCCAGCAGTGATCGCCGGCAGGTAGATGGGTATGGCTACACCTTC.